This TCR beta chain was sequenced for a study of blood T cells in healthy people across ages. To note about this clonotype: What it binds is unknown.

The extraction recovered at least 6 micrograms of total RNA per sample. Primed by a sample-barcoded 5' primer and a J-beta primer mix, a second PCR proceeded for roughly 6 to 12 cycles. Each cDNA molecule carried a tag from a template-switch adaptor that contained 12 random nucleotides. TCRdb reanalysed the 5' RACE reads using MiXCR and keeps one entry per CDR3 protein. This table has around 970,000 distinct CDR3 sequences, roughly half appearing once. General observations from the study: Whereas aged donors had fewer naive CD4+ cells, long-lived donors had more of them and higher diversity. Roughly linear age-related decline in beta diversity appeared, significant by age roughly 40.

The receptor's source is a woman between 55 and 75 years old in good health. The sample comprised blood.

CDR3 DNA: TGCAGCGTCTCAGCGGGAGGCACAGATACGCAGTATTTT. Residues: CSVSAGGTDTQYF. This sequence joins TRBV29-1 and TRBJ2-3; TRBD2 aligns across 8 bases. Germline V lookup: CDR1 SQVTM, CDR2 ANQGSEA. The trim removed 6 bases at V and 1 base at J, leaving 3 bases unmatched. The CDR3 is made up of 13 amino acids.